This record covers a single T cell receptor beta chain. The sample belongs to a study of blood T cells in healthy people across ages. There are 14 residues in the CDR3. Deletions cut 0 bases from V and 7 bases from J, with 12 bases between. Looked up from germline, CDR1 is SGDLS and CDR2 is YYNGEE. Through a sample-barcoded 5' primer and a J-beta primer mix, a second PCR was run for about 7 to 12 cycles. TCRdb used MiXCR to reprocess the 5' RACE reads, holding one entry per CDR3 protein. The table records some 1,500,000 distinct CDR3 sequences, approximately 42% of them present only once. Healthy Caucasians from Russia aged roughly 6 to 100 served as donors.

Sequencing input: blood. The sequence derives from a woman aged 18-29 years in good health. The chain uses TRBV9 and TRBJ2-3; perhaps TRBD2 as D (5 bases). The CDR3 protein is CASSVGSGKHTQYF. The CDR3, as DNA: TGTGCCAGCAGCGTAGGTTCGGGGAAACATACGCAGTATTTT.